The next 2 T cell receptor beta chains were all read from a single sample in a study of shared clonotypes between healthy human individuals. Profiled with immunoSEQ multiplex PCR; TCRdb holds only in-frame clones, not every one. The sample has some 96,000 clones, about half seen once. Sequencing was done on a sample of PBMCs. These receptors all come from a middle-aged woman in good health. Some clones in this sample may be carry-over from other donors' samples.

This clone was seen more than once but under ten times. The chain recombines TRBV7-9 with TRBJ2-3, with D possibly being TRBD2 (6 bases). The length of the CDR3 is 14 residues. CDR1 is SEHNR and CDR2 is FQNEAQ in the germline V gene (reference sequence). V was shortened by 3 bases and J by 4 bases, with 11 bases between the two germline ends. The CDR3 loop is CASSFWDSADTQYF. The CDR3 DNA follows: TGTGCCAGCAGCTTTTGGGACTCAGCAGATACGCAGTATTTT.

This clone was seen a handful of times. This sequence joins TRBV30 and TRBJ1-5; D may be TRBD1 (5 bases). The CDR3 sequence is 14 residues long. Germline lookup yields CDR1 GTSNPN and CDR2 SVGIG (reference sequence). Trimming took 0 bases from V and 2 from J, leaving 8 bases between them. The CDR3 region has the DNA TGTGCCTGGAGTGTAGGGGCCGGCAATCAGCCCCAGCATTTT. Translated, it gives CAWSVGAGNQPQHF. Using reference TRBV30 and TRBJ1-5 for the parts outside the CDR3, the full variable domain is SQTIHQWPATLVQPVGSPLSLECTVEGTSNPNLYWYRQAAGRGLQLLFYSVGIGQISSEVPQNLSASRPQDRQFILSSKKLLLSDSGFYLCAWSVGAGNQPQHFGDGTRLSIL.